A selection of T cell receptor beta chains follows, all from one sample in a study of T cell repertoires in cytomegalovirus infection. These TCRs are of unknown antigen specificity. Each CDR3 protein is one row after TCRdb ran MiXCR on the reads. The sample shows 40,000 to 55,000 distinct CDR3 sequences, roughly 20% of them seen only once. The sample consisted of CD8+ T cells from cultured PBMCs, taken from culture after CMV antigen stimulation. The source of these receptors is a human donor in good health (CMV status not recorded). Some clones in this sample may be carry-over from other donors' samples. CDR3s include the opening cysteine and the closing phenylalanine or tryptophan. The order of the fields is clone size, CDR3 length, V gene, J gene, D gene, CDR3 DNA, CDR3 protein. D genes are given only for firm matches. Size tells how often a clone was seen (once, few, many) or the class of an expanded clone, and some rows leave it out.

few	9	TRBV7-2	TRBJ2-7	-	TGTGCCAGCCCCACCTTGGAGTACTTC	CASPTLEYF
few	14	TRBV12-3/TRBV12-4	TRBJ2-5	TRBD2	TGTGCCAGCAGTCCCACTAGCGGCCAAGAGACCCAGTACTTC	CASSPTSGQETQYF
many	17	TRBV5-4	TRBJ1-2	-	TGTGCCAGCAGCTCCTATGCCCTAAGTTCGCCCAACTATGGCTACACCTTC	CASSSYALSSPNYGYTF
few	14	TRBV7-6	TRBJ2-5	-	TGTGCCAGCAGCATTGACCCCTTCGCAGCGGCCCAGTACTTC	CASSIDPFAAAQYF
many	14	TRBV6-2/TRBV6-3	TRBJ1-1	-	TGTGCCAGCCTCCTCGGGCGGGCTGGGACTGAAGCTTTCTTT	CASLLGRAGTEAFF
-	14	TRBV12-3/TRBV12-4	TRBJ2-1	-	TGTGCCAGCAGTTTAAGGCTGTACTACAATGAGCAGTTCTTC	CASSLRLYYNEQFF
-	14	TRBV7-6	TRBJ2-5	-	TGTGCCAGCAGCTCGGACACCGGACAAGAGACCCAGTACTTC	CASSSDTGQETQYF
many	17	TRBV7-6	TRBJ2-2	-	TGTGCCAGCAGCCAAGGGGGAGCGGAATTGAACACCGGGGAGCTGTTTTTT	CASSQGGAELNTGELFF
-	15	TRBV12-3/TRBV12-4	TRBJ2-1	TRBD2	TGTGCCAGCAGTAAGGGACTAGCCCTTTCCAATGAGCAGTTCTTC	CASSKGLALSNEQFF
few	11	TRBV27	TRBJ2-7	-	TGTGCCAGCAGGGGGCTTTACGAGCAGTACTTC	CASRGLYEQYF
few	16	TRBV15	TRBJ2-1	TRBD2	TGTGCCACCAGCAGAGAACTAGCGGACCGTTACAATGAGCAGTTCTTC	CATSRELADRYNEQFF